The 4 T cell receptor beta chains below all came from one sample that was sequenced in a study of blood T cell repertoires in COVID-19. Profiling relied on immunoSEQ multiplex PCR, and the TCRdb table lists in-frame clones only, not all of them. The sample shows about 520,000 clones, approximately 83% of them seen only once. The specimen sequenced was peripheral blood. The receptors stem from a human donor in a cohort sampled during active COVID-19.

The gene calls are TRBV10-3 and TRBJ1-5, with 8 bases aligning to TRBD1. Germline CDR1 is ENHRY and CDR2 is SYGVKD. The CDR3 is made up of 14 amino acids. Germline trimming cut 5 bases from V and 7 bases from J; bases unmatched to any gene: 7. The CDR3 loop reads CAISFGQGRQPQHF. CDR3 coding DNA: TGTGCCATCAGTTTCGGACAGGGCCGACAGCCCCAGCATTTT.

The V and J genes are TRBV9 and TRBJ1-5, with D possibly TRBD1 on 6 matching bases. Trimming took 6 bases from V and 0 from J, leaving 13 bases between them. Germline CDR1 reads SGDLS; CDR2 reads YYNGEE. This CDR3 region has 15 residues. In DNA, the CDR3 is TGTGCCAGCACCCAGGGGCCAGATAGCAATCAGCCCCAGCATTTT. Protein sequence: CASTQGPDSNQPQHF.

This clone was found a few times. The chain is built from TRBV19 and TRBJ2-5; maybe TRBD2 (6 bases). This CDR3 has 14 amino acids. Germline CDR1 reads LNHDA; CDR2 reads SQIVND (reference sequence). V dropped 6 bases and J dropped 5 bases, with 16 bases sitting between them. In nucleotides, the CDR3 is TGTGCCAGTAGAGATTTCGGGGGTTTGGAGACCCAGTACTTC. It translates to CASRDFGGLETQYF.

This clone was found once. The junction and the germline gene differ at one end; a read error may be behind it. The chain has TRBV15 and TRBJ1-2; D gene unclear. This CDR3 contains 14 residues. Germline CDR1 and CDR2: LNHNV and YYDKDF (reference sequence). In DNA form, the CDR3 reads TGTGCCTCCAGATTTTCGGGTGTGAACTATGGCTACACCTTC. Protein product: CASRFSGVNYGYTF.